Given below is one T cell receptor beta chain in context. What it binds is not known. This record comes from a study of T cell responses to AZD1222 COVID-19 vaccine. Findings of the study overall: Spike-specific TCRs gained breadth and depth after people received two AZD1222 doses. White British people made up most donors, females outnumbered males, and clonal diversity was possibly underestimated. The repertoires were collected only after the peak T cell response. Unmutated variant regions are reportedly the target of nearly half of TCRs that are spike-specific.

This CDR3 is 15 amino acids long. The ends were cut back, 1 base at V and 8 bases at J, with 14 bases in the middle. CDR1 and CDR2 (germline): MGHRA, YSYEKL. Assay: immunoSEQ multiplex PCR; the TCRdb copy retains only in-frame clones and omits some. Of about 140,000 clones listed, about 88% were seen once; the top ten hold approximately 4.5%. The sample in question was peripheral blood, obtained on day 0 of AZD1222 vaccination. This clonotype originated in an adult in good health. This sequence joins TRBV4-1 and TRBJ1-4; D gene uncertain. The CDR3 DNA follows: TGCGCCAGCAGCCAAGGGAGGACCTCTACAGAAAAACTGTTTTTT. Translated, it gives CASSQGRTSTEKLFF.